This T cell receptor beta chain was obtained from a study of response to subunit inactivated influenza vaccine. Findings of the study overall: It was the authors' suggestion that each seasonal influenza vaccination recruits few new T cells.

TCRdb fed the RT-PCR reads into MiXCR, producing one record per CDR3 protein. Of 540,000 or so distinct CDR3 sequences listed, approximately 13% are singletons. This clonotype was recorded a few times. Its specificity is not known. The CDR3 is 16 amino acids. Trimming pared 2 bases from V and 5 bases from J, leaving 19 bases between. The chain has TRBV12-3 or TRBV12-4 and TRBJ2-7; a possible D gene is TRBD2 (6 bases). The sequence was obtained from a man aged 50 to 59 who received an inactivated influenza vaccine. Sequences were derived from PBMCs from blood, sampled about 6 weeks after vaccination. CDR3 DNA sequence: TGTGCCAGCAGTTTATTGGGGCGGGGACCGCGCCACGAGCAGTACTTC. The encoded protein is CASSLLGRGPRHEQYF.